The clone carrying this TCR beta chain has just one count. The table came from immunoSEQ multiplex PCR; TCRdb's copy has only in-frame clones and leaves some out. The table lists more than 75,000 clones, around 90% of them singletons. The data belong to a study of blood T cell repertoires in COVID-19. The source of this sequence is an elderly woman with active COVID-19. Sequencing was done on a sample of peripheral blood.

CDR3 bases: TGTGCCACCAGTGATCCCTTGGCCGGGTCCGGGGAGCTGTTTTTT. Translated: CATSDPLAGSGELFF. J is TRBJ2-2 and V is TRBV24-1; D not resolved. Germline V gives CDR1 KGHDR, CDR2 SFDVKD. The ends were cut back, 3 bases at V and 6 bases at J, with 13 bases in the middle. The CDR3 is 15 amino acids.